One and the same sample provided the 9 T cell receptor beta chains below, sequenced in a study of cytomegalovirus exposure and HLA in healthy donors. The PCR made use of 60 Vbeta and 13 Jbeta primers. TCRdb keeps only in-frame clones here, not all; method: immunoSEQ multiplex PCR. The top ten clones hold about 2.3% of a sample with roughly 160,000 clones, about three quarters of them seen once. The sequencing sample was made of PBMCs. The receptors here all came from a female donor in good health and CMV-seronegative.

The V call is TRBV30, the J call TRBJ2-3, with 8 nucleotides matching TRBD2. This CDR3 comprises 15 residues. Trimming at V came to 2 bases and at J to 1 base, leaving 5 bases not matched to a gene. The germline V gene has CDR1 GTSNPN and CDR2 SVGIG (reference sequence). CDR3 in DNA: TGTGCCTGGAGTAGGGATAGCGGGGGCACAGATACGCAGTATTTT. It is translated as CAWSRDSGGTDTQYF.

The V and J genes are TRBV5-4 and TRBJ1-1, with TRBD1 matching 10 bases. The trim removed 4 bases at V and 12 bases at J, leaving 9 bases unmatched. The CDR3 is made up of 13 amino acids. CDR1 and CDR2 (germline): SGHNT, YYREEE (reference sequence). DNA for the CDR3: TGTGCCAGCAGCGGGGTCGACAGGGGGCAGTCTTTCTTT. Encoded protein: CASSGVDRGQSFF.

This clone was found a few times. The V and J genes are TRBV5-4 and TRBJ1-1; the D is unclear. This CDR3 contains 13 residues. The V gene's germline CDR1 is SGHNT and CDR2 YYREEE (reference sequence). Deletions cut 2 bases from V and 1 base from J, with 6 bases between. The CDR3 loop reads CASSFEGNTEAFF. The CDR3 region has the DNA TGTGCCAGCAGCTTCGAGGGGAACACTGAAGCTTTCTTT.

The chain recombines TRBV4-3 with TRBJ1-5; 7 bases line up with TRBD1. This CDR3 region has 15 residues. J gave up 8 bases and V 0 bases, and 7 bases lay outside the gene matches. CDR1 LGHNA and CDR2 YSLEER come from the germline V gene. In DNA form, the CDR3 reads TGCGCCAGCAGCCAAGAAAACAGGGGAACCGAGCCCCAGCATTTT. Translation gives CASSQENRGTEPQHF.

V gene TRBV11-3 combines with J gene TRBJ2-2; TRBD1 might be the D (6 bases). The ends were cut back, 5 bases at V and 6 bases at J, with 7 bases in the middle. CDR1 is SGHNT and CDR2 is YENEEA in the germline V gene. CDR3 size: 12 residues. The CDR3 spells CASSQGSGELFF. The CDR3 DNA is TGTGCCAGCAGCCAGGGGTCCGGGGAGCTGTTTTTT. Together with reference TRBV11-3 and TRBJ2-2, the CDR3 gives the full variable domain: EAGVVQSPRYKIIEKKQPVAFWCNPISGHNTLYWYLQNLGQGPELLIRYENEEAVDDSQLPKDRFSAERLKGVDSTLKIQPAELGDSAVYLCASSQGSGELFFGEGSRLTVL.

This rearrangement joins TRBV10-3 to TRBJ1-5; TRBD1 matches at 8 bases. V lost 6 bases and J lost 5; bases outside the gene matches: 9. Per the germline V gene, CDR1 is ENHRY and CDR2 is SYGVKD. This CDR3 contains 15 residues. CDR3 nucleotide sequence: TGTGCCATCAGCAAATCCCAGGGGGCGGATCAGCCCCAGCATTTT. It codes for CAISKSQGADQPQHF.

This chain links TRBV28 with TRBJ2-7; TRBD1 matches 7 bases. This CDR3 region has 15 residues. V shed 5 bases and J 5 bases; nucleotides not matched to a gene: 12. The V gene's germline CDR1 is MDHEN and CDR2 SYDVKM. In nucleotides, the CDR3 is TGTGCCAGCAGTCCCCCCAACCGACAGGGCCACGAGCAGTACTTC. Its protein is CASSPPNRQGHEQYF.

The chain uses TRBV5-1 and TRBJ2-5, with TRBD1 matching over 7 bases. The CDR3 totals 14 residues. Germline values: CDR1 SGHRS, CDR2 YFSETQ. The V gene end was trimmed by 0 bases and the J gene end by 5 bases; junction bases not matched to a gene: 4. As DNA, the CDR3 is TGCGCCAGCAGCTTGGGAACAGGGGTGGAGACCCAGTACTTC. This codes for CASSLGTGVETQYF. The entire variable domain, with the rest obtained from reference TRBV5-1 and TRBJ2-5, is as follows: KAGVTQTPRYLIKTRGQQVTLSCSPISGHRSVSWYQQTPGQGLQFLFEYFSETQRNKGNFPGRFSGRQFSNSRSEMNVSTLELGDSALYLCASSLGTGVETQYFGPGTRLLVL.

The genes are TRBV10-3 and TRBJ1-2; a weak D match, TRBD1 (5 bases). CDR1 and CDR2 from the germline V gene are ENHRY and SYGVKD. V was clipped by 6 bases and J by 4 bases, with 9 bases between them. The CDR3 is 12 residues long. The CDR3 reads CAIRQEAYGYTF. In DNA, the CDR3 is TGTGCCATCAGACAGGAAGCCTATGGCTACACCTTC.